This T cell receptor (beta chain) derives from a study of blood T cell repertoires in COVID-19. Produced via immunoSEQ multiplex PCR; TCRdb's table is partial and in-frame only. The sample carries 150,000 to 200,000 clones, just under 90% recorded once. Losses at the gene ends were 7 bases for V and 0 bases for J; bases not matched to a gene: 5. The germline V gene has CDR1 LNHDA and CDR2 SQIVND (reference sequence). The CDR3 contains 17 residues. The sample consisted of peripheral blood. The origin of this receptor is a young man with active or convalescent COVID-19. This rearrangement joins TRBV19 to TRBJ2-1, with 14 bases identical to TRBD2. CDR3 DNA sequence: TGTGCCAGTACCGGGACTAGCGGGAGATTCTCCTACAATGAGCAGTTCTTC. Its protein product is CASTGTSGRFSYNEQFF.